This TCR beta chain stems from a study of blood T cells in healthy people across ages. This clonotype was seen only a few times. The germline V gene has CDR1 SEHNR and CDR2 FQNEAQ (reference sequence). V was cut by 3 bases and J by 0 bases, with 8 bases left in between. This CDR3 has 14 residues. Together with a sample-barcoded 5' primer, a J-beta primer mix was included in a second PCR lasting about 7 to 12 cycles. Sequencing of every sample gave 2.5 million or more CDR3-containing paired-end reads. TCRdb itself ran the 5' RACE reads through MiXCR, one entry per CDR3 protein. The data show 1.5 million to 2 million distinct CDR3 sequences, 28% seen once.

The sequencing input was blood. The J gene is TRBJ2-5, the V gene TRBV7-9; no firm D call. This sequence was found in a woman in her twenties or thirties in good health. The CDR3 nucleotides are TGTGCCAGCAGCTTCCCACCTAACCAAGAGACCCAGTACTTC. This codes for CASSFPPNQETQYF.